The present T cell receptor (beta chain) was sequenced within a study of cytomegalovirus exposure and HLA in healthy donors. PCR involved 60 Vbeta and 13 Jbeta primers. Profiling relied on immunoSEQ multiplex PCR, and the TCRdb table lists in-frame clones only, not all of them. The sample has more than 90,000 clones; around 84% are singletons. Germline V gene sequence: CDR1 MNHEY, CDR2 SMNVEV (reference sequence). CDR3 length equals 14 residues. J lost 4 bases, V lost 6 bases, and 8 bases had no gene match. The sequenced material came from PBMCs. The V and J genes are TRBV27 and TRBJ1-2; 7 nucleotides agree with TRBD1. The sequence came from a man aged 25 to 40 in good health and CMV-seropositive. CDR3 sequence: CASRPGGRGYGYTF. The CDR3 bases are TGTGCCAGCAGGCCAGGGGGACGCGGCTATGGCTACACCTTC.